This TCR beta chain is drawn from a study of blood T cell repertoires in COVID-19. Study as a whole: The study drew acute and convalescent COVID-19 samples from the United States, Italy and Spain. From T cells, B-cell-depleted T cells, or PBMCs came the material, which was cDNA or gDNA.

Germline loops: CDR1 LNHNV, CDR2 YYDKDF (reference sequence). The CDR3 loop spans 15 amino acids. V was clipped by 5 bases and J by 5 bases; unmatched bases: 10. Original processing methods: The authors estimated nucleated cell counts from reference gene primer amplification. The method was immunoSEQ multiplex PCR; TCRdb's version includes in-frame clones alone and lacks a portion of them. D and trimming were read from the DNA, whereas the V and J calls and clone size are those reported in that table. The sample comprises tens of thousands of clones, around 80% of which are singletons, and about 7% rests with the top ten.

The source material was peripheral blood. The TCR comes from a man aged 50-59 years with active or convalescent COVID-19. The V and J genes are TRBV15 and TRBJ2-7; 9 nucleotides align to TRBD1. The CDR3 nucleotides are TGTGCCACCAGCGCCCCGGGACAGGGAGTTGACGAGCAGTACGTC. Its protein is CATSAPGQGVDEQYV.